The 5 T cell receptor beta chains below all came from one sample that was sequenced in a study of post-analysis software for immune sequencing data. Unique molecular identifiers featured in each of the TCR beta cDNA libraries. TCRdb reprocessed the PCR reads via MiXCR and lists one record per CDR3 protein. The table includes 350,000 to 450,000 distinct CDR3 sequences, about 39% detected once. No antigen has been identified for these receptors. General study findings and limits: Among a handful of TRBV segments more frequent in patients than controls were TRBV5-6, TRBV5-1 and TRBV20-1.

Sequencing was performed on blood. These receptors came from a girl between 2 and 10 years old with multiple sclerosis.

The rearrangement uses TRBV27 and TRBJ2-3; 9 bases line up with TRBD2. Germline values: CDR1 MNHEY, CDR2 SMNVEV (reference sequence). CDR3 length equals 15 residues. V shed 8 bases, J shed 5 bases, and the junction held 11 bases outside the gene matches. As DNA, the CDR3 is TGTGCCAGCGGTCTAGCGGGGAAAATAGGAGATACGCAGTATTTT. This gives the protein CASGLAGKIGDTQYF.

This clonotype was seen a handful of times. The chain is built from TRBV29-1 and TRBJ2-7, with 9 bases fitting TRBD2. The J segment lost 0 bases and the V segment lost 4 bases, leaving 4 bases of the junction unmatched. The CDR3 runs to 14 residues. CDR1 is SQVTM and CDR2 is ANQGSEA in the germline V gene. The CDR3 DNA reads TGCAGCGTTGTGGGAGCGGGGGGCTCCTACGAGCAGTACTTC. Encoded protein: CSVVGAGGSYEQYF.

This clonotype has just a few counts. The CDR3 region is CSVGPWSPKETQYF. The DNA of the CDR3 is TGCAGCGTAGGGCCTTGGTCTCCCAAAGAGACCCAGTACTTC. The chain uses TRBV29-1 and TRBJ2-5; D remains unclear. Per the germline V gene, CDR1 is SQVTM and CDR2 is ANQGSEA. Trimming took off 6 bases at V and 3 bases at J, with 17 bases between the two ends. The CDR3 loop spans 14 amino acids. Looking up the rest from reference TRBV29-1 and TRBJ2-5 gives the full variable domain: SAVISQKPSRDICQRGTSLTIQCQVDSQVTMMFWYRQQPGQSLTLIATANQGSEATYESGFVIDKFPISRPNLTFSTLTVSNMSPEDSSIYLCSVGPWSPKETQYFGPGTRLLVL.

The J gene is TRBJ2-3, the V gene TRBV29-1, with 9 bases matching TRBD2. The CDR3 length is 15 residues. V dropped 6 bases and J dropped 0; count of bases not matched to a gene: 7. Per the germline V gene, CDR1 is SQVTM and CDR2 is ANQGSEA. CDR3 DNA: TGCAGCGTCCCTGGCACTAGCGGGAGCACAGATACGCAGTATTTT. It is translated as CSVPGTSGSTDTQYF.

This clonotype was recorded a few times. The chain recombines TRBV7-2 with TRBJ2-5, with TRBD2 as a possible D gene (6 bases). The DNA end favors TRBJ2-7, so the J call may be wrong. The CDR3 has 14 residues. Germline loops: CDR1 SGHTA, CDR2 FQGNSA. Written as DNA, the CDR3 is TGTGCCAGCAGCTTAGACGTTAGCGGCTACGAGCAGTACTTC. Residues: CASSLDVSGYEQYF.